Listed here are 17 T cell receptor beta chains from one sample, sequenced in a study of monozygotic twins with inflammatory bowel disease. Reanalyzing the 5' RACE reads, TCRdb keeps one entry per CDR3 protein, without DNA. Its table lists about 210,000 distinct CDR3 sequences. Sequencing was performed on blood. These receptors were taken from a human donor with ulcerative colitis or Crohn's disease, or a healthy co-twin of an affected twin (not recorded which).

V and J are TRBV20-1 and TRBJ1-6. Germline-derived CDR1 and CDR2 are DFQATT and SNEGSKA (reference sequence). CDR3 length equals 13 residues. This chain's CDR3 is CSARDLGNSPLHF.

V usage is TRBV9 and J usage is TRBJ2-5; the D gene TCRdb calls, TRBD2, cannot be checked with no DNA. The CDR3 consists of 15 residues. Per the germline V gene, CDR1 is SGDLS and CDR2 is YYNGEE. The CDR3 here is CASSVGTSGGMAQYF.

The chain has TRBV5-1 and TRBJ2-2; TCRdb names TRBD2, which stays unverified in the absence of DNA. The germline V gene encodes CDR1 SGHRS and CDR2 YFSETQ. CDR3 size: 15 residues. The CDR3 protein is CASSLGTEGGRELFF.

V usage is TRBV3-1 and J usage is TRBJ2-5; with no DNA, the TCRdb D assignment of TRBD1 cannot be verified. CDR1 and CDR2 (germline): LGHDT, YNNKEL (reference sequence). The CDR3 is 14 amino acids. The CDR3 sequence: CASSSRQGRETQYF.

The V call is TRBV5-1, the J call TRBJ2-5. The CDR3 runs 15 residues. Germline V gene sequence: CDR1 SGHRS, CDR2 YFSETQ. This CDR3 is CASSLESSYQETQYF.

CDR3: CASSLYRGVRRELFF. V usage is TRBV7-9 and J usage is TRBJ2-2; the TCRdb call, TRBD1, lacks DNA for checking. Per germline, CDR1 SEHNR and CDR2 FQNEAQ (reference sequence). This CDR3 has 15 amino acids.

The chain employs TRBV5-1 and TRBJ1-2; TCRdb's D call of TRBD1 is untestable without DNA. Germline CDR1 SGHRS, CDR2 YFSETQ. This CDR3 has 15 amino acids. CDR3 sequence: CASSLSLTVGYGYTF.

The gene calls are TRBV7-6 and TRBJ2-1; TCRdb outputs TRBD2, but without DNA this stays unchecked. Germline V CDR1 and CDR2: SGHVS, FNYEAQ. This CDR3 is 17 amino acids long. The CDR3 region is CASSVWSSIAGSNEQFF.

The rearrangement joins TRBV18 to TRBJ2-2; there is no DNA to check the TCRdb D call of TRBD1. Germline V CDR1 and CDR2: KGHSH, LQKENI. This CDR3 spans 15 amino acids. CDR3 sequence: CASSPGTLETGELFF.

This rearrangement joins TRBV20-1 to TRBJ2-7. The germline V gene encodes CDR1 DFQATT and CDR2 SNEGSKA (reference sequence). The CDR3 consists of 12 residues. The CDR3 loop reads CSAPRTTYEQYF.

V and J are TRBV10-3 and TRBJ1-3. This CDR3 is 13 amino acids long. Germline assignment: CDR1 ENHRY and CDR2 SYGVKD. The CDR3: CAISAGSGNTIYF.

The CDR3 here is CASSLTGGNYGYTF. The chain couples TRBV19 to TRBJ1-2; TCRdb selects TRBD1, and the lack of DNA leaves this call unchecked. This CDR3 has 14 residues. The germline CDR1 and CDR2 sequences are LNHDA and SQIVND (reference sequence).

V is TRBV2 and J is TRBJ2-7; TCRdb gives TRBD1 as the D gene, but with no DNA this cannot be confirmed. The CDR3 loop spans 14 amino acids. CDR1 is SNHLY, CDR2 FYNNEI, per germline. The CDR3 loop is CASSIGQEHDEQYF.

The rearrangement links TRBV2 to TRBJ1-6; the D call of TRBD1 rests on TCRdb alone, since no DNA is present to check it. Germline V gene sequence: CDR1 SNHLY, CDR2 FYNNEI. CDR3 size: 16 residues. CDR3 loop: CASSDGTGVNNSPLHF.

This chain connects TRBV3-1 to TRBJ2-5; TCRdb gives TRBD1 as the D gene, but with no DNA this cannot be confirmed. Germline CDR1 LGHDT, CDR2 YNNKEL (reference sequence). The CDR3 spans 16 residues. The CDR3: CASSLPRGTEQETQYF.

The V and J genes are TRBV7-9 and TRBJ2-7. This CDR3 has 13 amino acids. Looked up from germline, CDR1 is SEHNR and CDR2 is FQNEAQ (reference sequence). The CDR3 spells CASSFGGLYEQYF.

The chain combines TRBV27 with TRBJ2-4; the TCRdb call, TRBD2, lacks DNA for checking. This CDR3 is built from 13 residues. The germline V gene encodes CDR1 MNHEY and CDR2 SMNVEV (reference sequence). CDR3 protein: CASSFGALNIQYF.